Listed below are T cell receptor beta chains from one sample, sequenced in a study of cytomegalovirus exposure and HLA in healthy donors. Clones were sequenced by immunoSEQ multiplex PCR, and TCRdb holds only the in-frame ones, with some missing. This sample's clone table lists about 140,000 clones. The material sequenced was PBMCs. Receptors originate from a young woman in good health and CMV-seronegative. The CDR3 runs from the conserved cysteine through the conserved F or W. D genes are given only for firm matches.

V gene,J gene,D gene,CDR3 DNA,CDR3 protein
TRBV21-1,TRBJ2-2,.,TGTGCCAGCAGCAAAGCGGAGACAGGGGTGGACACCGGGGAGCTGTTTTTT,CASSKAETGVDTGELFF
TRBV5-1,TRBJ1-1,TRBD1,TGCGCCAGCAGCTTGCAGGGGGACACTGAAGCTTTCTTT,CASSLQGDTEAFF
TRBV7-9,TRBJ2-1,TRBD2,TGTGCCAGCTTACGGACTAGCGTCAACTACAATGAGCAGTTCTTC,CASLRTSVNYNEQFF
TRBV5-1,TRBJ2-5,TRBD1,TGCGCCAGCAGCTTGGCCCAGGGGGCACGAGAGACCCAGTACTTC,CASSLAQGARETQYF
TRBV12-5,TRBJ2-1,TRBD2,TGTGCTAGTGGTTTGGTTTGGACTAGCGGGAGTCATGAGCAGTTCTTC,CASGLVWTSGSHEQFF
TRBV7-2,TRBJ1-1,TRBD1,TGTGCCAGCAGCCCTGGGACAGCTAACACTGAAGCTTTCTTT,CASSPGTANTEAFF
TRBV27,TRBJ2-3,.,TGTGCCAGCAGTTTATCGTGGGGGCTCGGCACAGATACGCAGTATTTT,CASSLSWGLGTDTQYF
TRBV6-5,TRBJ1-1,.,TGTGCCAGCAGATCCGATTCACGGGCGGGTGAAGCTTTCTTT,CASRSDSRAGEAFF
TRBV6-5,TRBJ1-5,TRBD1,TGTGCCAGCAGCCAGAGGGGGCTGGGGCCCCAGCATTTT,CASSQRGLGPQHF
TRBV7-7,TRBJ2-5,.,TGTGCTAGCAGCCCTCGTCTTGCGGAGACCCAGTACTTC,CASSPRLAETQYF
TRBV9,TRBJ2-1,.,TGTGCCAGCAGCGTAGCCCCATTTGATGAGCAGTTCTTC,CASSVAPFDEQFF
TRBV9,TRBJ2-2,TRBD2,TGTGCCAGCAGCCCCTGGGCTAGCGGGACGATCTACGCGAACACCGGGGAGCTGTTTTTT,CASSPWASGTIYANTGELFF
TRBV18,TRBJ2-3,.,TGTGCCAGCTCACCTCAACGGTTGGGCAGGGGCCGGGATACGCAGTATTTT,CASSPQRLGRGRDTQYF
TRBV19,TRBJ1-5,.,TGTGCCAGTAGTATAGGAGGCTATAGCAATCAGCCCCAGCATTTT,CASSIGGYSNQPQHF
TRBV4-2,TRBJ2-3,TRBD2,TGTGCCAGCAGCCAAGAGAGGGCGGGAGGGCCGGGAGATACGCAGTATTTT,CASSQERAGGPGDTQYF
TRBV7-2,TRBJ2-3,TRBD2,TGTGCCAGCAGCTTCTCCGCGGGAGTCGGCACAGATACGCAGTATTTT,CASSFSAGVGTDTQYF
TRBV4-3,TRBJ1-4,.,TGCGCCAGCAGCCAAGATTCCGGGGAAAAACTGTTTTTT,CASSQDSGEKLFF
TRBV2,TRBJ1-2,.,TGTGCCAGCAGCTTGGACTATTCTAACTATGGCTACACCTTC,CASSLDYSNYGYTF
TRBV5-4,TRBJ1-4,TRBD1,TGTGCCAGCAGCGCCGGGACAGAGTTTAATGAAAAACTGTTTTTT,CASSAGTEFNEKLFF
TRBV5-1,TRBJ2-1,TRBD2,TGCGCCAGCAGCTTGGTTGCGGGAGAGCAGAATGAGCAGTTCTTC,CASSLVAGEQNEQFF
TRBV9,TRBJ1-1,.,TGTGCCAGCAGCGATCACCGGGACATTCCCACTGAAGCTTTCTTT,CASSDHRDIPTEAFF
TRBV28,TRBJ2-6,TRBD1,TGTGCCAGCACCCCAGGGGGCTACTCTGGGGCCAACGTCCTGACTTTC,CASTPGGYSGANVLTF
TRBV4-2,TRBJ2-1,.,TGTGCCAGCAGCCAAGACCTGGGAGCCTTTCCCCTTGACAATGAGCAGTTCTTC,CASSQDLGAFPLDNEQFF
TRBV29-1,TRBJ2-1,TRBD2,TGCAGCGTGGGGACTAGCGGGAGTATGGGGTTCTTC,CSVGTSGSMGFF
TRBV11-3,TRBJ2-7,TRBD1,TGTGCCAGCAGTTTTGGGACAGGCCTGGGCGAGCAGTACTTC,CASSFGTGLGEQYF
TRBV10-3,TRBJ1-2,TRBD1,TGTGCCATCAGTGAGTCAGGATGGGACAGGGATAACTATGGCTACACCTTC,CAISESGWDRDNYGYTF
TRBV5-4,TRBJ2-4,TRBD1,TGTGCCAGCAGCCCAGAACAGGGGATTCGGAACATTCAGTACTTC,CASSPEQGIRNIQYF
TRBV6-6,TRBJ1-2,TRBD1,TGTGCCAGCAGCCAGGCGGCGGGACAGGCCTATGGCTACACCTTC,CASSQAAGQAYGYTF
TRBV5-6,TRBJ1-4,.,TGTGCCAGCAGCTTACAGGGCAAAGGTGAAAAACTGTTTTTT,CASSLQGKGEKLFF
TRBV19,TRBJ1-3,.,TGTGCCAGTAGTCCGCAGGGGAGTGGAAACACCATATATTTT,CASSPQGSGNTIYF
TRBV4-2,TRBJ1-3,TRBD1,TGTGCCAGCAGTCGGGACAGGACCCGCTCTGGAAACACCATATATTTT,CASSRDRTRSGNTIYF
TRBV5-6,TRBJ2-1,.,TGTGCCAGCAGCTTGGCTGGCCCCTACAATGAGCAGTTCTTC,CASSLAGPYNEQFF
TRBV7-2,TRBJ2-7,TRBD2,TGTGCCAGCAGCCCGACTAGCGGGTTTGCCAGCGAGCAGTACTTC,CASSPTSGFASEQYF
TRBV5-4,TRBJ2-7,TRBD2,TGTGCCAGCAGCCCGGCAGACCGGGGGGTCTACGAGCAGTACTTC,CASSPADRGVYEQYF
TRBV6-5,TRBJ2-5,TRBD2,TGTGCCAGCAGTTACTCTGGACTAGGGTTGGAAGAGACCCAGTACTTC,CASSYSGLGLEETQYF
TRBV27,TRBJ1-4,.,TGTGCCAGCAGTTTATGGGGAAGGGGCGATGAAAAACTGTTTTTT,CASSLWGRGDEKLFF
TRBV13,TRBJ1-6,TRBD1,TGTGCCAGCGCCGGACAGGGGGCGGAAGATTCACCCCTCCACTTT,CASAGQGAEDSPLHF
TRBV4-1,TRBJ1-1,.,TGCGCCAGCAGCCAAGGGGAAGGGGGTGGAACTGAAGCTTTCTTT,CASSQGEGGGTEAFF
TRBV6-6,TRBJ2-2,TRBD1,TGTGCCAGCAGTCCTGGGACAGGGCCCAACACCGGGGAGCTGTTTTTT,CASSPGTGPNTGELFF
TRBV5-6,TRBJ2-7,.,TGTGCCAGCAGCACAGGGTCCTACGAGCAGTACTTC,CASSTGSYEQYF
TRBV11-2,TRBJ2-7,TRBD1,TGTGCCAGCAGCTTTCAGACAGGGGAGGCCTACGAGCAGTACTTC,CASSFQTGEAYEQYF
TRBV19,TRBJ2-5,.,TGTGCCAGTAGTCCGGGACTCTCGAGGGAGACCCAGTACTTC,CASSPGLSRETQYF
TRBV15,TRBJ1-1,.,TGTGCCACCAGCAGAGAGGCGGGGTCGGTCACTGAAGCTTTCTTT,CATSREAGSVTEAFF
TRBV4-2,TRBJ2-5,TRBD2,TGTGCCAGCAGCCAAGGGTATCTAGCGGGAGGGGGGGGCCAGTACTTC,CASSQGYLAGGGGQYF
TRBV6-5,TRBJ1-1,.,TGTGCCAGCAGTAAACAGGCAGAAAATCGAAATGAAGCTTTCTTT,CASSKQAENRNEAFF
TRBV4-3,TRBJ1-2,.,TGCGCCAGCAGCCAAGTGGTACATGACTATGGCTACACCTTC,CASSQVVHDYGYTF
TRBV28,TRBJ2-1,TRBD1,TGTGCCAGCAGGAACCGGGACAGGGGGGTGGATGAGCAGTTCTTC,CASRNRDRGVDEQFF
TRBV5-4,TRBJ1-1,TRBD1,TGTGCCAGCAGCCTGGGGACAGGGCACGCAGGTGGTGAAGCTTTCTTT,CASSLGTGHAGGEAFF
TRBV5-1,TRBJ1-6,TRBD1,TGCGCCAGCAGCACAGGGACAGGGAGAGAATCACCCCTCCACTTT,CASSTGTGRESPLHF
TRBV6-5,TRBJ1-3,.,TGTGCCAGCAGGGTATGGTCCTACTCTGGAAACACCATATATTTT,CASRVWSYSGNTIYF
TRBV14,TRBJ2-7,TRBD2,TGTGCCAGCAGCCCCGGCGGGGGGGTGGAGCAGTACTTC,CASSPGGGVEQYF
TRBV7-9,TRBJ2-1,.,TGTGCCAGCAGAGAAGTCGGTTCCCCTGCCAATGAGCAGTTCTTC,CASREVGSPANEQFF
TRBV4-2,TRBJ1-5,TRBD1,TGTGCCAGCAGCCCCACCGGACAGGTCGACGGTCAGCCCCAGCATTTT,CASSPTGQVDGQPQHF
TRBV7-3,TRBJ2-1,.,TGTGCCAGCAGCCCAACTAGTTTAGGCGGTGAGCAGTTCTTC,CASSPTSLGGEQFF
TRBV7-3,TRBJ1-1,.,TGTGCCAGCAGCTTAATCGGGGGTGAAGCTTTCTTT,CASSLIGGEAFF
TRBV18,TRBJ2-1,.,TGTGCCAGCTCACCTGCAGGGTCTAACTACAATGAGCAGTTCTTC,CASSPAGSNYNEQFF